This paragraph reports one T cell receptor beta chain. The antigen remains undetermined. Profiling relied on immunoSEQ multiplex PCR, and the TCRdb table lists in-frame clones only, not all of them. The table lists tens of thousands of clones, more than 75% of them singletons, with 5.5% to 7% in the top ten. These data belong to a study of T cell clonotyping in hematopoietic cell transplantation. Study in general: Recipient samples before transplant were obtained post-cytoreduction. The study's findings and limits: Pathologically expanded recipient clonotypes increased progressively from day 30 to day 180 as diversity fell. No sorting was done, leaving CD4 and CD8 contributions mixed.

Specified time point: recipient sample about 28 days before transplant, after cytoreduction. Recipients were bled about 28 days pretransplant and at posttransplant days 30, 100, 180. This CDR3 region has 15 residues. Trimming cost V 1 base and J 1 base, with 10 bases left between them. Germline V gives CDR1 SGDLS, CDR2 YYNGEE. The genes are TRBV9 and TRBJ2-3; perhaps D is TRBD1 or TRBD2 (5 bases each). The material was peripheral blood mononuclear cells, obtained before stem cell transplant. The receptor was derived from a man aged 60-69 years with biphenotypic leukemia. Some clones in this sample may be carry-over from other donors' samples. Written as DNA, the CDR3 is TGTGCCAGCAGCGTATGGGGGACCCGCACAGATACGCAGTATTTT. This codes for CASSVWGTRTDTQYF.